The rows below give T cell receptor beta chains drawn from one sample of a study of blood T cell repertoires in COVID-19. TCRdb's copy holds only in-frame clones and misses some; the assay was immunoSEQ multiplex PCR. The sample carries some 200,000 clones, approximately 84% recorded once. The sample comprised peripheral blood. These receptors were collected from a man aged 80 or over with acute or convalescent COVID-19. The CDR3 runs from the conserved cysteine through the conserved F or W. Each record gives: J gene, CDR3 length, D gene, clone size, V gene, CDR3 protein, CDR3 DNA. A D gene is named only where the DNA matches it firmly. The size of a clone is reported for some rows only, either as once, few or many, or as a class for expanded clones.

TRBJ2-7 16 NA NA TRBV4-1 CASSPRERMASYEQYF TGCGCCAGCAGCCCGAGGGAAAGGATGGCCTCCTACGAGCAGTACTTC
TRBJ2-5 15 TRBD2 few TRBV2 CASSEWTSGSETQYF TGTGCCAGCAGTGAATGGACTAGCGGGAGCGAGACCCAGTACTTC
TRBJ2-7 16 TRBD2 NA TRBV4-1 CASSHVLAGGFGEQYF TGCGCCAGCAGCCACGTCCTCGCGGGAGGTTTTGGCGAGCAGTACTTC
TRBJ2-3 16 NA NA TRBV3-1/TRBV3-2 CASSQVLVGGTDTQYF TGTGCCAGCAGCCAAGTTTTAGTAGGAGGCACAGATACGCAGTATTTT
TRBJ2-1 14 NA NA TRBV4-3 CASSQGLDVNEQFF TGCGCCAGCAGCCAAGGACTAGATGTAAATGAGCAGTTCTTC
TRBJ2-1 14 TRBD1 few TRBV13 CASKGDRVFNEQFF TGTGCCAGCAAGGGGGACAGGGTATTCAATGAGCAGTTCTTC
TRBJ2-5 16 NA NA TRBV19 CASSIIPGPGQETQYF TGTGCCAGTAGTATAATCCCAGGACCGGGGCAAGAGACCCAGTACTTC
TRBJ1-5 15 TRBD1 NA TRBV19 CASSDREARNQPQHF TGTGCCAGTAGTGACAGGGAAGCCCGCAATCAGCCCCAGCATTTT
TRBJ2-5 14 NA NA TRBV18 CASSPPGIWETQYF TGTGCCAGCTCACCCCCAGGGATTTGGGAGACCCAGTACTTC
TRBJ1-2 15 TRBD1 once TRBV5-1 CASSLGSGQGYGYTF TGCGCCAGCAGCCTTGGGTCGGGACAGGGGTATGGCTACACCTTC
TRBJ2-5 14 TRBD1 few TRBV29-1 CSASVTGGKETQYF TGCAGCGCCTCTGTGACAGGGGGTAAGGAGACCCAGTACTTC
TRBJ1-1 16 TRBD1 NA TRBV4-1 CASSQVSQGGYTEAFF TGCGCCAGCAGCCAAGTGTCCCAGGGGGGTTACACTGAAGCTTTCTTT
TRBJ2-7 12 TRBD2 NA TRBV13 CASRTSGGEQYF TGTGCCAGCAGGACTAGCGGAGGTGAGCAGTACTTC
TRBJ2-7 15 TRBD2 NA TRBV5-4 CASSLDRGRAYEQYF TGTGCCAGCAGCTTGGACCGCGGGAGAGCCTACGAGCAGTACTTC
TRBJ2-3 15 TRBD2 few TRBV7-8 CASSLQALATDTQYF TGTGCCAGCAGCTTACAGGCACTAGCGACAGATACGCAGTATTTT
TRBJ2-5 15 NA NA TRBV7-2 CASSPSGGRQETQYF TGTGCCAGCAGCCCCAGCGGCGGGCGCCAAGAGACCCAGTACTTC
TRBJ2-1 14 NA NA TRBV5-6 CASRGGGGYNEQFF TGTGCCAGCAGAGGGGGAGGGGGTTACAATGAGCAGTTCTTC
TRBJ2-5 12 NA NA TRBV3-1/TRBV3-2 CASSQTVLAQYF TGTGCCAGCAGCCAAACGGTATTAGCCCAGTACTTC
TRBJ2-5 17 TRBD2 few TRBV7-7 CASSLSLAGGPGETQYF TGTGCTAGCAGCTTGAGTCTAGCGGGAGGGCCAGGGGAGACCCAGTACTTC
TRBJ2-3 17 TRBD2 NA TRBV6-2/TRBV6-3 CASSTTWEREDTDTQYF TGTGCCAGCAGCACGACTTGGGAGCGGGAGGACACAGATACGCAGTATTTT
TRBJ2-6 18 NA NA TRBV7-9 CASSLYGGYRSGANVLTF TGTGCCAGCAGCTTATACGGCGGATACCGCTCTGGGGCCAACGTCCTGACTTTC
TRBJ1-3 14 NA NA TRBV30 CAWSVNRAGNTIYF TGTGCCTGGAGTGTAAACAGGGCTGGAAACACCATATATTTT
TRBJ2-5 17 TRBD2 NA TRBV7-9 CASSYGTSGRVVETQYF TGTGCCAGCAGCTACGGGACTAGCGGGAGGGTGGTTGAGACCCAGTACTTC
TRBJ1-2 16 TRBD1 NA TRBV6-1 CASSEAAGTGGRGYTF TGTGCCAGCAGTGAAGCGGCCGGGACAGGGGGTCGGGGCTACACCTTC
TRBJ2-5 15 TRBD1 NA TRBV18 CASSPEGTGQETQYF TGTGCCAGCTCACCAGAAGGGACAGGCCAAGAGACCCAGTACTTC
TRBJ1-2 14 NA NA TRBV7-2 CASSLSGPKYGYTF TGTGCCAGCAGCTTATCCGGTCCCAAGTATGGCTACACCTTC
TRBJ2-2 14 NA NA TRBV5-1 CASSALGVSGELFF TGCGCCAGCAGCGCCTTAGGAGTAAGCGGGGAGCTGTTTTTT
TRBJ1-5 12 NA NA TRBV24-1 CATSAGGGPQHF TGTGCCACCAGTGCGGGGGGTGGTCCCCAGCATTTT
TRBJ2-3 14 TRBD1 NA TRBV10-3 CAINRGQDTDTQYF TGTGCCATCAATAGGGGACAGGACACAGATACGCAGTATTTT
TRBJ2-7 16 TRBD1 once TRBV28 CASRAPVGDSTYEQYF TGTGCCAGCAGAGCTCCCGTCGGGGACAGTACCTACGAGCAGTACTTC
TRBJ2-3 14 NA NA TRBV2 CASSAISRQADPSF TGTGCCAGCAGTGCGATTTCTAGACAGGCGGACCCGTCTTTT
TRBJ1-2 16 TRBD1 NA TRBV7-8 CASSLIGTEANYGYTF TGTGCCAGCAGCTTAATCGGGACAGAGGCTAACTATGGCTACACCTTC
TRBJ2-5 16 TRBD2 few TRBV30 CAFGLAGGDLQETQYF TGTGCATTCGGACTAGCGGGAGGGGATCTCCAAGAGACCCAGTACTTC
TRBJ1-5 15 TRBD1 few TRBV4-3 CASSQDRGRGQPQHF TGCGCCAGCAGCCAAGACAGGGGGCGAGGTCAGCCCCAGCATTTT
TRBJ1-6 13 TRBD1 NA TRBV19 CASSRDRDSPLHF TGTGCCAGTAGCCGGGACAGGGATTCACCCCTCCACTTT